Only a few counts were recorded for the clone carrying this TCR beta chain. Its antigen is not identified. In germline, CDR1 is SQVTM, CDR2 ANQGSEA. The CDR3 totals 14 residues. V dropped 3 bases and J dropped 5; count of bases not matched to a gene: 5. The data were taken from a study of T-cell memory formation after mild COVID-19. Study-level information: In these data, TCR clusters were largely donor specific.

5'RACE, which relied on constant-segment primers, yielded TCR alpha and TCR beta cDNA libraries carrying sample barcodes and UMIs. TCRdb fed the 5' RACE reads into MiXCR, producing one record per CDR3 protein. The sample lists some 330,000 distinct CDR3 sequences; more than 20% were seen once. The study's findings and limits: The main location of contracting CD4+ clones was CM and EM, and that of contracting CD8+ clones was EMRA. Several responding clones turned up in pre-infection memory, indicating that cross-reactive memory may have taken part.

The receptor was derived from an adult woman who had mild COVID-19 (a few samples of this study predate the infection). Cell type and time point are not known. The V call is TRBV29-1, the J call TRBJ2-1; 9 positions match TRBD2. Sample: PBMCs or a T cell subset sorted from them (not recorded which). The CDR3: CSVDIRLADNEQFF. CDR3 in DNA: TGCAGCGTTGACATCCGACTAGCGGACAATGAGCAGTTCTTC.